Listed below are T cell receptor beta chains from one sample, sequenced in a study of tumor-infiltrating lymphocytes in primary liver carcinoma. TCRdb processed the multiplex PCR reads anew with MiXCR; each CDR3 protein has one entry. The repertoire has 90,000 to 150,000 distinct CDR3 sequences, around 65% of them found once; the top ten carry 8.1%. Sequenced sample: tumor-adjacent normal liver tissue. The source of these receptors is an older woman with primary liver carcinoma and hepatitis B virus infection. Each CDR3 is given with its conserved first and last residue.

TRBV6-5 CVSSLDRCTDTQYF
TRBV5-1 CASRPGSQAGELLF
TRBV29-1 CSVMGLAGVSYNEQFF
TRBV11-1 CVSSPSGTGANVLTF
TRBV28 CAGSSRGLGVKLFF
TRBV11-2 CARSSGTGLNIQYF
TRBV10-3 CAISDTTSEVRSIQYF
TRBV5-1 CASQGTGLRGEQFF
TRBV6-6 CASKTGPTLTSSYNSPLHF
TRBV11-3 CVTSRGAWPPTTKTITEKLIF
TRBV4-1 CASSQIFRQTYEQYF